What follows describes a single T cell receptor (beta chain). These data are taken from a study of blood T cell repertoires in COVID-19. Study summary: Spain, Italy and the United States supplied samples that represented acute and convalescent COVID-19.

Profiled with immunoSEQ multiplex PCR; TCRdb holds only in-frame clones, not every one. The data contain hundreds of thousands of clones, 70% to 90% of them singletons. The germline gives CDR1 GTSNPN, CDR2 SVGIG (reference sequence). CDR3 length equals 12 residues. V lost 0 bases to trimming and J lost 10 bases, with 10 bases between them. This chain links TRBV30 with TRBJ2-1, with no clear D. This TCR came from a human donor in a cohort sampled during active COVID-19. The sample consisted of peripheral blood. Here the CDR3 reads CAWSVSNVEQFF. Written as DNA, the CDR3 is TGTGCCTGGAGTGTATCTAATGTCGAGCAGTTCTTC. The full variable domain, rest sourced from reference TRBV30 and TRBJ2-1, is SQTIHQWPATLVQPVGSPLSLECTVEGTSNPNLYWYRQAAGRGLQLLFYSVGIGQISSEVPQNLSASRPQDRQFILSSKKLLLSDSGFYLCAWSVSNVEQFFGPGTRLTVL.